The 22 T cell receptor beta chains listed next were all sequenced from one sample in a study of T cells in localized non-small cell lung cancer. Profiled with immunoSEQ multiplex PCR; TCRdb holds only in-frame clones, not every one. Among around 140,000 clones, roughly nine tenths were seen once, and the ten largest hold approximately 1.5%. The sample in question was peripheral blood, obtained before any cancer treatment. The receptors come from a female donor of 60 years or more with stage I lung adenocarcinoma.

As DNA, the CDR3 is TGTGCCAGTAGTATTCTGGACAGATTCTACGAGCAGTACTTC. The encoded protein is CASSILDRFYEQYF. The rearrangement links TRBV19 to TRBJ2-7, with TRBD1 as a possible D gene (6 bases). Germline V gene sequence: CDR1 LNHDA, CDR2 SQIVND (reference sequence). CDR3 length: 14 residues. Trimming cost V 3 bases and J 3 bases, with 12 bases left between them.

The chain uses TRBV28 and TRBJ1-4; 9 bases fit TRBD1. The CDR3 contains 14 residues. The germline V gene encodes CDR1 MDHEN and CDR2 SYDVKM. The V gene end was trimmed by 5 bases and the J gene end by 5 bases; junction bases not matched to a gene: 3. CDR3 DNA sequence: TGTGCCAGCAGTCCCGGGACAGGGAATGAAAAACTGTTTTTT. Translated, it gives CASSPGTGNEKLFF.

V is TRBV6-4 and J is TRBJ2-5; no clear D gene. The germline CDR1 and CDR2 sequences are MRHNA and SNTAGT. The V and J ends lost 5 bases and 4 bases respectively, with 11 bases between them. This CDR3 is 13 amino acids long. DNA for the CDR3: TGTGCCAGCAGTTACGACTCGGGAGAGACCCAGTACTTC. It specifies CASSYDSGETQYF.

J is TRBJ2-6 and V is TRBV5-4; TRBD2 matches 13 bases. V was pared by 4 bases and J by 0 bases, with 4 bases of the junction left unmatched. CDR1 SGHNT and CDR2 YYREEE come from the germline V gene (reference sequence). The CDR3 runs to 18 residues. CDR3 protein: CASSPGLAGNSGANVLTF. CDR3 coding DNA: TGTGCCAGCAGCCCGGGACTAGCGGGGAACTCTGGGGCCAACGTCCTGACTTTC.

This chain links TRBV6-1 with TRBJ1-3; D might be TRBD1 (5 bases). The CDR3 totals 13 residues. The V and J ends lost 7 bases and 4 bases respectively, with 11 bases between them. In germline, CDR1 is MNHNS, CDR2 SASEGT. CDR3 nucleotides: TGTGCCAGCATGCAGGGCTCCGGAAACACCATATATTTT. Its protein is CASMQGSGNTIYF.

V and J are TRBV28 and TRBJ2-1; TRBD1 aligns across 9 bases. Trimming cost V 6 bases and J 2 bases; bases outside gene matches: 5. The V gene's germline CDR1 is MDHEN and CDR2 SYDVKM. The CDR3 loop spans 15 amino acids. CDR3 in DNA: TGTGCCAGCAGCCTCGGACAGGGGACCTACAATGAGCAGTTCTTC. Translation gives CASSLGQGTYNEQFF.

In its sample, this clone was seen once. V is TRBV7-9 and J is TRBJ2-4, with TRBD1 as a possible D gene (6 bases). The CDR3 extends over 14 amino acids. V lost 1 base to trimming and J lost 6 bases, with 10 bases between them. Germline V lookup: CDR1 SEHNR, CDR2 FQNEAQ (reference sequence). CDR3 in amino acids: CASSLGGLGNIQYF. DNA of the CDR3: TGTGCCAGCAGCTTAGGGGGGCTCGGAAACATTCAGTACTTC.

The chain couples TRBV5-5 to TRBJ2-7; TRBD2 matches at 7 bases. The CDR3 length is 14 residues. J lost 5 bases, V lost 0 bases, and 5 bases had no gene match. Germline assignment: CDR1 SGHKS and CDR2 YYEKEE (reference sequence). The CDR3 coding sequence is TGTGCCAGCAGCTTGGACGCAGGGACTAACGAGCAGTACTTC. It specifies CASSLDAGTNEQYF.

J is TRBJ2-1 and V is TRBV23-1, with D possibly matching TRBD2 (7 bases). Being an ORF, TRBV23-1 has a function that is uncertain. The CDR3 is made up of 16 amino acids. V was trimmed by 4 bases and J by 8 bases, leaving 21 bases between them. The CDR3 reads CASSRSGVGGHDEQFF. The CDR3 nucleotides read TGCGCCAGCAGTCGTTCGGGCGTCGGGGGGCACGATGAGCAGTTCTTC.

This sequence joins TRBV13 and TRBJ2-1, with D possibly TRBD1 on 5 matching bases. V was pared by 2 bases and J by 0 bases, with 8 bases between. The CDR3 has 15 amino acids. Germline CDR1 reads PRHDT; CDR2 reads FYEKMQ (reference sequence). The CDR3 here is CASSLQGSSYNEQFF. In DNA form, the CDR3 reads TGTGCCAGCAGCTTACAGGGAAGCTCCTACAATGAGCAGTTCTTC.

The V gene is TRBV2, the J gene TRBJ1-1, with D unresolved. This CDR3 comprises 12 residues. Germline-derived CDR1 and CDR2 are SNHLY and FYNNEI. Trimming stripped 10 bases from V and 1 base from J, with 10 bases between. In DNA, the CDR3 is TGTGCCATCCTCCGGGGGAACACTGAAGCTTTCTTT. Residues: CAILRGNTEAFF.

Only a few counts were recorded for this clone. The chain carries TRBV29-1 and TRBJ1-1, with TRBD1 as a possible D gene (5 bases). Germline CDR1 is SQVTM and CDR2 is ANQGSEA. Trimming left V 4 bases short and J 5 bases short, with 11 bases between. The CDR3 contains 12 residues. CDR3 DNA: TGCAGCGTTGCTTTCGAGGGGACTGAAGCTTTCTTT. The encoded protein is CSVAFEGTEAFF. Complete variable domain (other parts from reference TRBV29-1 and TRBJ1-1): SAVISQKPSRDICQRGTSLTIQCQVDSQVTMMFWYRQQPGQSLTLIATANQGSEATYESGFVIDKFPISRPNLTFSTLTVSNMSPEDSSIYLCSVAFEGTEAFFGQGTRLTVV.

This chain connects TRBV6-4 to TRBJ1-2; D is unresolved. The CDR3 has 10 amino acids. Germline CDR1 and CDR2: MRHNA and SNTAGT. Trimming removed 6 bases at V and 8 bases at J, with 7 bases between. Here the CDR3 reads CASRPLGYTF. The DNA for the CDR3 is TGTGCCAGCAGGCCCCTAGGCTACACCTTC.

V and J are TRBV14 and TRBJ2-2; no reliable D call. V was pared by 3 bases and J by 3 bases, with 5 bases between. Germline loops: CDR1 SGHDN, CDR2 FVKESK. The length of the CDR3 is 13 residues. The CDR3 spells CASSQRYTGELFF. The CDR3 DNA sequence: TGTGCCAGCAGCCAGCGCTACACCGGGGAGCTGTTTTTT. Looking up the rest from reference TRBV14 and TRBJ2-2 gives the full variable domain: EAGVTQFPSHSVIEKGQTVTLRCDPISGHDNLYWYRRVMGKEIKFLLHFVKESKQDESGMPNNRFLAERTGGTYSTLKVQPAELEDSGVYFCASSQRYTGELFFGEGSRLTVL.

The genes are TRBV6-4 and TRBJ2-1; TRBD2 agrees at 9 bases. Trimming at V came to 6 bases and at J to 5 bases, leaving 5 bases not matched to a gene. Germline CDR1 and CDR2: MRHNA and SNTAGT. CDR3 size: 14 residues. CDR3 nucleotides: TGTGCCAGCAGAGTGACTAGCGGAAACAATGAGCAGTTCTTC. Translated: CASRVTSGNNEQFF.

V usage is TRBV19 and J usage is TRBJ2-7; the match to TRBD2 covers 8 bases. The germline gives CDR1 LNHDA, CDR2 SQIVND (reference sequence). V dropped 3 bases and J dropped 5; count of bases not matched to a gene: 9. The CDR3 has 15 residues. The CDR3 DNA is TGTGCCAGTAGTATCGCCCAGGGACTAGGGAACGAGCAGTACTTC. Translated: CASSIAQGLGNEQYF.

V usage is TRBV4-1 and J usage is TRBJ2-2; D not resolved. Germline CDR1 reads MGHRA; CDR2 reads YSYEKL. With 0 bases removed from V and 4 bases from J, the gap between germline ends came to 12 bases. This CDR3 contains 16 residues. CDR3: CASSQDLRVSTGELFF. CDR3 DNA sequence: TGCGCCAGCAGCCAAGATCTTAGGGTGAGCACCGGGGAGCTGTTTTTT.

This rearrangement joins TRBV28 to TRBJ2-5; 9 bases align to TRBD1. CDR1 MDHEN and CDR2 SYDVKM come from the germline V gene. CDR3 length: 15 amino acids. V was pared by 6 bases and J by 5 bases, with 10 bases of the junction left unmatched. CDR3 coding DNA: TGTGCCAGCAGCGCACCGGGACAGGGTGTGGAGACCCAGTACTTC. Its protein product is CASSAPGQGVETQYF.

The rearrangement joins TRBV28 to TRBJ1-1; D not resolved. This CDR3 comprises 13 residues. The germline V gene has CDR1 MDHEN and CDR2 SYDVKM. V lost 2 bases and J lost 2, with 6 bases in between. CDR3 residues: CASSLERNTEAFF. The CDR3 DNA reads as TGTGCCAGCAGTTTAGAGAGAAACACTGAAGCTTTCTTT.

This rearrangement joins TRBV15 to TRBJ2-7; D unclear. Germline CDR1 LNHNV, CDR2 YYDKDF (reference sequence). CDR3 length: 13 amino acids. V lost 0 bases and J 4 bases, leaving 7 bases between the germline ends. This CDR3 is CATSRDAGYEQYF. The CDR3 DNA sequence: TGTGCCACCAGCAGAGATGCAGGTTACGAGCAGTACTTC.

The chain couples TRBV10-3 to TRBJ2-5; D unresolved. The CDR3 is made up of 13 amino acids. V was cut by 1 base and J by 1 base, with 4 bases left in between. The germline gives CDR1 ENHRY, CDR2 SYGVKD. CDR3 loop: CAISEFGQETQYF. The CDR3 DNA reads as TGTGCCATCAGTGAGTTTGGCCAAGAGACCCAGTACTTC.

With regard to this clone: This specimen includes other DNA sequences encoding the same CDR3. J is TRBJ1-4 and V is TRBV5-1; TRBD1 matches at 9 bases. Losses at the gene ends were 2 bases for V and 8 bases for J; bases not matched to a gene: 4. Germline values: CDR1 SGHRS, CDR2 YFSETQ. The CDR3 consists of 14 residues. The CDR3 protein is CASSFDRGREKLFF. For the CDR3, the DNA is TGCGCCAGCAGCTTCGACAGGGGGAGAGAAAAACTGTTTTTT.